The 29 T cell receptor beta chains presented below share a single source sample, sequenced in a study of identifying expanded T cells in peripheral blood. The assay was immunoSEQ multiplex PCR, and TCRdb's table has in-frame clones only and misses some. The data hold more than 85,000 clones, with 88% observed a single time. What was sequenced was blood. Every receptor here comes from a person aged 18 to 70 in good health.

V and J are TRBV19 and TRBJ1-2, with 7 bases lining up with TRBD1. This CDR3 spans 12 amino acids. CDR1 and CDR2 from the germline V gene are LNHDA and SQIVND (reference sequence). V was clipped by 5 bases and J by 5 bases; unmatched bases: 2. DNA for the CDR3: TGTGCCAGTAGTCCACAGGGGTATGGCTACACCTTC. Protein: CASSPQGYGYTF.

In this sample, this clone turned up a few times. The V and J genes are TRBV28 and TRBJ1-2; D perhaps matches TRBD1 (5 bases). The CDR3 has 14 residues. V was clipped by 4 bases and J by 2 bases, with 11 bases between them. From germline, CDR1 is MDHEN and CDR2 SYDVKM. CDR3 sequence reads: CASSSPGGNYGYTF. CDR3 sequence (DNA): TGTGCCAGCAGTTCTCCCGGGGGAAACTATGGCTACACCTTC.

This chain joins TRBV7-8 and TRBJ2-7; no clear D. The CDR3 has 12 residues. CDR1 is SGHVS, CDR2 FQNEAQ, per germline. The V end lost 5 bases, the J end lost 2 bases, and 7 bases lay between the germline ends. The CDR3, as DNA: TGTGCCAGCAGCCCTGTCGCCTACGAGCAGTACTTC. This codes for CASSPVAYEQYF.

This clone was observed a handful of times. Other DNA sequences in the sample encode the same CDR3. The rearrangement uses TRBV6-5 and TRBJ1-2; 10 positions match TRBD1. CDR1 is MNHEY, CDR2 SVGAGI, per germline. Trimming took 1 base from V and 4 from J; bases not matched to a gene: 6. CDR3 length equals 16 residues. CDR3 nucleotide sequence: TGTGCCAGCAGTTACTTACGGACAGGGGGGAGCTATGGCTACACCTTC. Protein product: CASSYLRTGGSYGYTF.

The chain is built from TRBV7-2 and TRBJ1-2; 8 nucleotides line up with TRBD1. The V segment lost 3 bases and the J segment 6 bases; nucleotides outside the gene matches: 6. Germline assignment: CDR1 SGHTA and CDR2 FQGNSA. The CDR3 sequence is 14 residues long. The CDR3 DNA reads TGTGCCAGCAGCTTCCAGACAGGGGATCATGGCTACACCTTC. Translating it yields CASSFQTGDHGYTF.

The CDR3 coding sequence is TGTGCCAGCAGTTTAAGGTTACAGACTATCAACACTGAAGCTTTCTTT. As protein: CASSLRLQTINTEAFF. This sequence joins TRBV27 and TRBJ1-1; no reliable D call. Germline values: CDR1 MNHEY, CDR2 SMNVEV (reference sequence). V lost 2 bases and J lost 2, with 15 bases in between. CDR3 length equals 16 residues.

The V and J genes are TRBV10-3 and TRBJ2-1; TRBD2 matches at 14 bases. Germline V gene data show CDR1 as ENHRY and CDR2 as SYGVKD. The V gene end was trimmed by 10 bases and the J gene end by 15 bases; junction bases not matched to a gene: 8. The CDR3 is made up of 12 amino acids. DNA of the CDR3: TGTGCCACCCTGACTAGCGGGGGGGGGCGGTTCTTC. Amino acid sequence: CATLTSGGGRFF.

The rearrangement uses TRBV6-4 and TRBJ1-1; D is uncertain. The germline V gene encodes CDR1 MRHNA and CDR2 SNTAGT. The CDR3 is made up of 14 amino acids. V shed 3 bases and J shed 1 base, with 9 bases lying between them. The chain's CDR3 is CASSEVGGNTEAFF. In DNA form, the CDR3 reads TGTGCCAGCAGTGAAGTCGGAGGGAACACTGAAGCTTTCTTT.

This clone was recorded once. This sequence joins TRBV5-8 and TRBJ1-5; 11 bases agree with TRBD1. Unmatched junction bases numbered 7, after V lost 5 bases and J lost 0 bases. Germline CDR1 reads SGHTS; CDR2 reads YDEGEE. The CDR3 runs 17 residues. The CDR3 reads CASSGTGGGYSNQPQHF. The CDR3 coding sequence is TGTGCCAGCAGTGGGACAGGGGGAGGGTATAGCAATCAGCCCCAGCATTTT.

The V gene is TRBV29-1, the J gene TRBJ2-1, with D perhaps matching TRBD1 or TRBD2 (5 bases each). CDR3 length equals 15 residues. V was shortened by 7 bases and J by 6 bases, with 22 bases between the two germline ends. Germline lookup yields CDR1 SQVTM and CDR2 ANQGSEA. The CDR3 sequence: CSAAYGTSASNEQFF. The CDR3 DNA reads TGCAGCGCCGCTTATGGGACGTCGGCGAGCAATGAGCAGTTCTTC.

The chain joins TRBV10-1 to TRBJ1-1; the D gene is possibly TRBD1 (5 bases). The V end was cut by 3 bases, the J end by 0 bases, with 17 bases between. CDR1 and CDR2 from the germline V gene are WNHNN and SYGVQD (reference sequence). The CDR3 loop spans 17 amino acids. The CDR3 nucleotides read TGCGCCAGCAGTGAAAGGACACCGAAGGGCTTGAACACTGAAGCTTTCTTT. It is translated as CASSERTPKGLNTEAFF.

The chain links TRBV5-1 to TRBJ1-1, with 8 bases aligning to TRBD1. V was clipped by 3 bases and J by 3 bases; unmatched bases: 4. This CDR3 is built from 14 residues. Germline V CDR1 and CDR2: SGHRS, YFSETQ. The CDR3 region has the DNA TGCGCCAGCAGCTGGACAGGGAGGGACACTGAAGCTTTCTTT. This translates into CASSWTGRDTEAFF.

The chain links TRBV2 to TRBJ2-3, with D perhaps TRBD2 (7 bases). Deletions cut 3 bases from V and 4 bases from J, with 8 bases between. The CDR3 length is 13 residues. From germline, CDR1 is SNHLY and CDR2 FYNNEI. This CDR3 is CASSEGGPDTQYF. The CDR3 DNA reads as TGTGCCAGCAGTGAGGGGGGGCCAGATACGCAGTATTTT.

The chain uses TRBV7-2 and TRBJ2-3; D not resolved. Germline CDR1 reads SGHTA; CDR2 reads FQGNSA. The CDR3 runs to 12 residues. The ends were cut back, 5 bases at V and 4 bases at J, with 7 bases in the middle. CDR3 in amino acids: CASSPGADTQYF. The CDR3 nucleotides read TGTGCCAGCAGCCCTGGGGCAGATACGCAGTATTTT.

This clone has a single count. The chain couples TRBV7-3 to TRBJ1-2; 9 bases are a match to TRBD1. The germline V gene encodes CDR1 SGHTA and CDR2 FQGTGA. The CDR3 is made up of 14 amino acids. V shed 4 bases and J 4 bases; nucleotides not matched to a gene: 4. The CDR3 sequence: CASSSGQGGYGYTF. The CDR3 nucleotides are TGTGCCAGCAGCTCGGGACAGGGTGGCTATGGCTACACCTTC.

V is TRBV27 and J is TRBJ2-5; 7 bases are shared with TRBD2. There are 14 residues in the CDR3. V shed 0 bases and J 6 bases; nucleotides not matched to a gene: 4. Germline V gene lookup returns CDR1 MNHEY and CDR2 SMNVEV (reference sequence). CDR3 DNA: TGTGCCAGCAGTTTATCTGGCGGGAGCAAGACCCAGTACTTC. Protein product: CASSLSGGSKTQYF.

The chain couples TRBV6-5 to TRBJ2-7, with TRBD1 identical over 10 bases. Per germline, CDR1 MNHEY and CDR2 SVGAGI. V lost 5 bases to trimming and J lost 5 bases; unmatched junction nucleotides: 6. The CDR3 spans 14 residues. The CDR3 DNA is TGTGCCAGCAGTGACGGGACAGGGGCGGACGAGCAGTACTTC. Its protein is CASSDGTGADEQYF.

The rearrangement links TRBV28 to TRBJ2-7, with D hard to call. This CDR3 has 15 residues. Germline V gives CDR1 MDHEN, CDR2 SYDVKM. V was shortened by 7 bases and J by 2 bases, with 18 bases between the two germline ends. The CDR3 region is CASKTGSTSAYEQYF. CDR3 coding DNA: TGTGCCAGCAAGACGGGCAGCACTTCGGCCTACGAGCAGTACTTC.

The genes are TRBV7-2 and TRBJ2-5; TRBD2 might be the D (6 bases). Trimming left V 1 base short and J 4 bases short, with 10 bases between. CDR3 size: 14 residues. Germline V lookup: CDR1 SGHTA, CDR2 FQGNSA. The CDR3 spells CASSLGAGPETQYF. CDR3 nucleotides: TGTGCCAGCAGCTTAGGAGCGGGCCCAGAGACCCAGTACTTC.

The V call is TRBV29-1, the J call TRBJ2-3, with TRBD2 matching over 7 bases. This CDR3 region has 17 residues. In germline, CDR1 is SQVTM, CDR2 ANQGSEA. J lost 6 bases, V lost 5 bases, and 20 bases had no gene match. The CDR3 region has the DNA TGCAGCGTTCTCTCCCCCTGGGAGGGGCGTTCACTGGATACGCAGTATTTT. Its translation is CSVLSPWEGRSLDTQYF.

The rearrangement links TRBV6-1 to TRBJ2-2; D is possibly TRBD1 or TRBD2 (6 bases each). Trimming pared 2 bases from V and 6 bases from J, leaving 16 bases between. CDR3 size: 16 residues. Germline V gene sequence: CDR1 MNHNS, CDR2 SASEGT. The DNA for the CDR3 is TGTGCCAGCAGTGAACGAGGAGGGGGTCGTTCCGGGGAGCTGTTTTTT. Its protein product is CASSERGGGRSGELFF.

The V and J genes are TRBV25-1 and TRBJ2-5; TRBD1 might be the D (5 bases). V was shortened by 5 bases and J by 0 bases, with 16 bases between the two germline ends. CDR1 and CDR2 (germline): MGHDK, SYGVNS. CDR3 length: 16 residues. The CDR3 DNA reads TGTGCCAGCAGTAGGCAAAGGGGCGAGTACCAAGAGACCCAGTACTTC. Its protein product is CASSRQRGEYQETQYF.

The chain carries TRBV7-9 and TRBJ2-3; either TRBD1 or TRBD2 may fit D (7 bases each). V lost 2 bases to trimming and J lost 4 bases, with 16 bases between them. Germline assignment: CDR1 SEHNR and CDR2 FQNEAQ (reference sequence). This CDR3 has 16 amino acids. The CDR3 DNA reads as TGTGCCAGCAGCTTAATTCCAGGGGGGGGCCCAGATACGCAGTATTTT. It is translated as CASSLIPGGGPDTQYF.

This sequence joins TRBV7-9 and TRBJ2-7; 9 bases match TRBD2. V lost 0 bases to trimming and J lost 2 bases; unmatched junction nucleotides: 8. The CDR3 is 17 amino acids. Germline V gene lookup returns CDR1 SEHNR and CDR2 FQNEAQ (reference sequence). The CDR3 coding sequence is TGTGCCAGCAGCTTAGCGCGGTTTAGCGGGGGAGCCTACGAGCAGTACTTC. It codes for CASSLARFSGGAYEQYF.

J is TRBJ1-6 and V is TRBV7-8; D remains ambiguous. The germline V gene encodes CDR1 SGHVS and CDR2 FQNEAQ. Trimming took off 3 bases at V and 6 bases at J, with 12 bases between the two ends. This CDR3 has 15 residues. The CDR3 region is CASSFAQLLNSPLHF. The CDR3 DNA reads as TGTGCCAGCAGCTTTGCACAGCTCCTTAATTCACCCCTCCACTTT.

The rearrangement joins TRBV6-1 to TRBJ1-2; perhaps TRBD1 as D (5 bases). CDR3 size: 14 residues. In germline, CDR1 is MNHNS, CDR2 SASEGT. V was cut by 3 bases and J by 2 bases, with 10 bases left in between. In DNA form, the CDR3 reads TGTGCCAGCAGTGACGGGGGATCGAACTATGGCTACACCTTC. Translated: CASSDGGSNYGYTF.

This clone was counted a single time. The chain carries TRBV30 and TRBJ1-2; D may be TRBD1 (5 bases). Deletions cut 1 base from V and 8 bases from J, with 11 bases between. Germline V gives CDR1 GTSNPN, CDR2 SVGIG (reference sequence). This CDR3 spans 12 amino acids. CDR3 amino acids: CAWSGPGPGYTF. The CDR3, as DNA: TGTGCCTGGAGTGGTCCAGGGCCCGGCTACACCTTC.

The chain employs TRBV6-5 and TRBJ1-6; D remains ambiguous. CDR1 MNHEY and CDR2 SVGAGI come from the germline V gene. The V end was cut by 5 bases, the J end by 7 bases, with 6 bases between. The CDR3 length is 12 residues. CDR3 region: CASSPSNSPLHF. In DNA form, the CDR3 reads TGTGCCAGCAGTCCGTCCAATTCACCCCTCCACTTT.

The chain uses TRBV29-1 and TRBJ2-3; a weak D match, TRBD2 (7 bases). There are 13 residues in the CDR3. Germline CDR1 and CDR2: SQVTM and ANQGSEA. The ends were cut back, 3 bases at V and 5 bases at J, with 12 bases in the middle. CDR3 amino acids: CSVDGGRGDTQYF. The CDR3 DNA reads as TGCAGCGTTGACGGGGGGCGCGGAGATACGCAGTATTTT.